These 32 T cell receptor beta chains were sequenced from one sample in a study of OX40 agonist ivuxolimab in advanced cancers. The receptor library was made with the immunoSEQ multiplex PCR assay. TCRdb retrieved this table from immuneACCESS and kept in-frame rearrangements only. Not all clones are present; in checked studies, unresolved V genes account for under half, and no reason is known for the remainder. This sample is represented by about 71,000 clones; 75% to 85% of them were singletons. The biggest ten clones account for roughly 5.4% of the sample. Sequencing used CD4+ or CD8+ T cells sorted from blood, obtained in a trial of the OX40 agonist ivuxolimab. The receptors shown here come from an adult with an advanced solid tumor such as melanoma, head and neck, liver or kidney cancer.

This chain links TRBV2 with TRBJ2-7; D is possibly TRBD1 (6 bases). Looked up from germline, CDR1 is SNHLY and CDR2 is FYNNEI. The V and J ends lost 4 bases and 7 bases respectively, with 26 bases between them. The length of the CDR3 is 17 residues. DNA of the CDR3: TGTGCCAGCAGTGTCAGGTCGGGGCGCCTCTCAAGGGGGGAGCAGTACTTC. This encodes CASSVRSGRLSRGEQYF.

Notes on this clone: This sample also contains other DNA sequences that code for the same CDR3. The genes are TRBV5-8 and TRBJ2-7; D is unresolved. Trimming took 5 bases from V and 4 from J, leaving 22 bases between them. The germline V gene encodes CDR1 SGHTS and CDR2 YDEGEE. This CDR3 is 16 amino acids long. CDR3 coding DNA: TGTGCCAGCAGTCCCCCGTTGCGTTCTAGTCGTTACGAGCAGTACTTC. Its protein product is CASSPPLRSSRYEQYF.

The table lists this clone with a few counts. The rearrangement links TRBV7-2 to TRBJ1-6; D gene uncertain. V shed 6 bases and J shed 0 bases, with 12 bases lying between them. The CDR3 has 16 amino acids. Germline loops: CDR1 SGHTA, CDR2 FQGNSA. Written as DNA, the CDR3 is TGTGCCAGCAGACTCACCAGTGGCTCCTATAATTCACCCCTCCACTTT. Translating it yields CASRLTSGSYNSPLHF.

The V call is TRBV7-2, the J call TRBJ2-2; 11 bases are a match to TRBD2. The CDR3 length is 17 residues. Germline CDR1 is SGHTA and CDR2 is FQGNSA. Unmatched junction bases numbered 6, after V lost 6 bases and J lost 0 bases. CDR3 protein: CASRPLAGDPNTGELFF. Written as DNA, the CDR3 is TGTGCCAGCAGACCACTAGCGGGGGACCCGAACACCGGGGAGCTGTTTTTT.

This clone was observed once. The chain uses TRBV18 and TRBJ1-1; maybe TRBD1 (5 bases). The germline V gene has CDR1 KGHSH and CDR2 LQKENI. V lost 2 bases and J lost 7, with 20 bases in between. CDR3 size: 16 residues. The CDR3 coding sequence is TGTGCCAGCTCACCATATAATTCTGGGGCAAAGGATGAAGCTTTCTTT. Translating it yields CASSPYNSGAKDEAFF.

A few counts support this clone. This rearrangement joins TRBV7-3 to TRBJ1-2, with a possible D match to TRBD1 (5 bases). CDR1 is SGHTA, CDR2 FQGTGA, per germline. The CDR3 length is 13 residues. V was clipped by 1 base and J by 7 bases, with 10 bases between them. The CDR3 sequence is CASSLMAGSGYTF. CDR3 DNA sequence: TGTGCCAGCAGCTTAATGGCAGGGTCTGGCTACACCTTC.

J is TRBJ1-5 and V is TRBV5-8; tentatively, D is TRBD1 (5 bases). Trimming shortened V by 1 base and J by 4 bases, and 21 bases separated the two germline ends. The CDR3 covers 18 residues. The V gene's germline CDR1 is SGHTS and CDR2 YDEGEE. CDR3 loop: CASSLRRFDGHTNQPQHF. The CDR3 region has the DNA TGTGCCAGCAGCTTGCGCAGGTTCGACGGACATACGAATCAGCCCCAGCATTTT. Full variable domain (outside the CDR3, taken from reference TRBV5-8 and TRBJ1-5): EAGVTQSPTHLIKTRGQQATLRCSPISGHTSVYWYQQALGLGLQFLLWYDEGEERNRGNFPPRFSGRQFPNYSSELNVNALELEDSALYLCASSLRRFDGHTNQPQHFGDGTRLSIL.

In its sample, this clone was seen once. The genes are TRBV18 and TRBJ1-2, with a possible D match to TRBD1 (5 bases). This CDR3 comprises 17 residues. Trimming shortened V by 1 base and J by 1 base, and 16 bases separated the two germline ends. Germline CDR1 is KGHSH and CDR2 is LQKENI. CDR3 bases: TGTGCCAGCTCACCACAAACAGGCGGTGCCTTTAACTATGGCTACACCTTC. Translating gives CASSPQTGGAFNYGYTF.

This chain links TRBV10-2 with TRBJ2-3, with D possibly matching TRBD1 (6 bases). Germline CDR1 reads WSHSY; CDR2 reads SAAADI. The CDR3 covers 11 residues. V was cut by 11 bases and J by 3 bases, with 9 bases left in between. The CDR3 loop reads CASRGTDTQYF. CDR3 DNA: TGCGCCTCGAGGGGGACAGATACGCAGTATTTT.

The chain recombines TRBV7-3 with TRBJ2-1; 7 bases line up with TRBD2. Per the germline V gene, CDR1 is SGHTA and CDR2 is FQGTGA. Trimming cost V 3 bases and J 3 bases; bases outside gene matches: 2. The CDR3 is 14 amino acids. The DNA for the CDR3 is TGTGCCAGCAGCTTCGGCGGGAGCTACAATGAGCAGTTCTTC. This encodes CASSFGGSYNEQFF. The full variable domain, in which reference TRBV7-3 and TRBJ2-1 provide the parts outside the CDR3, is GAGVSQTPSNKVTEKGKYVELRCDPISGHTALYWYRQSLGQGPEFLIYFQGTGAADDSGLPNDRFFAVRPEGSVSTLKIQRTERGDSAVYLCASSFGGSYNEQFFGPGTRLTVL.

The CDR3 region is CASSIEVLATGANVLTF. The CDR3, as DNA: TGTGCCAGTAGTATAGAAGTACTAGCGACTGGGGCCAACGTCCTGACTTTC. The chain employs TRBV19 and TRBJ2-6; TRBD2 matches at 7 bases. The junction had 4 bases not matched to a gene; V was cut back by 0 bases and J by 2 bases. Germline V gene sequence: CDR1 LNHDA, CDR2 SQIVND (reference sequence). The CDR3 is 17 amino acids.

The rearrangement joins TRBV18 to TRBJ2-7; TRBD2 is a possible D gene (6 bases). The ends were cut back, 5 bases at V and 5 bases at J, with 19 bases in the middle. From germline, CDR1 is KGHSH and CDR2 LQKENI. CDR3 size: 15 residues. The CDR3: CASSTGGSFLNEQYF. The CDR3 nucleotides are TGTGCCAGCTCAACCGGGGGTAGTTTTCTTAACGAGCAGTACTTC.

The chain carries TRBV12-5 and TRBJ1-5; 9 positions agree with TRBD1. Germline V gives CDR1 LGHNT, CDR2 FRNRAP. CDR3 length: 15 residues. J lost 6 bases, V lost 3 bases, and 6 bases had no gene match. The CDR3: CASGLGTGHGQPQHF. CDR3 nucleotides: TGTGCTAGTGGTTTAGGGACAGGGCATGGTCAGCCCCAGCATTTT.

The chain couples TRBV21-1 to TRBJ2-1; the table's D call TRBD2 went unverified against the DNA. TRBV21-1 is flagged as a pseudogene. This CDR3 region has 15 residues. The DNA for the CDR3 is TGTGCCAGCAGCAAAGGTGGGACTAGTTATTGTGAGCAGTTCTTC. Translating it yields CASSKGGTSYCEQFF.

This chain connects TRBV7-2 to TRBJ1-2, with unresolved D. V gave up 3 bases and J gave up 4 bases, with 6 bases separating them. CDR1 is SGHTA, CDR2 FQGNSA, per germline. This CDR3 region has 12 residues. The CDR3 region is CASSFGSYGYTF. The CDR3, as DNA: TGTGCCAGCAGCTTCGGCAGCTATGGCTACACCTTC.

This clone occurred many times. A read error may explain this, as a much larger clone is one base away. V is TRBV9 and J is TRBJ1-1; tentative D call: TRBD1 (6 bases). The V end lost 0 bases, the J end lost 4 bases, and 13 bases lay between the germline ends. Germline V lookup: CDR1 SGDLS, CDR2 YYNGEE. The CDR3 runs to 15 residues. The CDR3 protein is CASSVGGGAGTEAFF. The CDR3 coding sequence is TGTGCCAGCAGCGTAGGTGGGGGGGCGGGCACTGAAGCTTTCTTT.

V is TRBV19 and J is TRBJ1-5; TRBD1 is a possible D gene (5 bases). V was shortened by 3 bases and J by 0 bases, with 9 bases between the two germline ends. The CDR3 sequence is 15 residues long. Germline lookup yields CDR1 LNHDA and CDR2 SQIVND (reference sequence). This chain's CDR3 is CASSMGVDSNQPQHF. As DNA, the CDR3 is TGTGCCAGTAGTATGGGGGTCGATAGCAATCAGCCCCAGCATTTT.

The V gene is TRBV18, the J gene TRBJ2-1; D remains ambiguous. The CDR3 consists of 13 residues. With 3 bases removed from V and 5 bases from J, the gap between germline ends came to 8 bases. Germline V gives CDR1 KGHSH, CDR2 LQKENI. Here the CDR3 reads CASSPTGNNEQFF. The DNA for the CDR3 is TGTGCCAGCTCACCGACTGGGAACAATGAGCAGTTCTTC.

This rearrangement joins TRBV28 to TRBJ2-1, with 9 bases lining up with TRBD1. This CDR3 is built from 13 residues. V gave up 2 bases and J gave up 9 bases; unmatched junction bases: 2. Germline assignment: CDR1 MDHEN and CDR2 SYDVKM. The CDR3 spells CASSLQTGGEQFF. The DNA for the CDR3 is TGTGCCAGCAGTTTACAGACAGGGGGTGAGCAGTTCTTC.

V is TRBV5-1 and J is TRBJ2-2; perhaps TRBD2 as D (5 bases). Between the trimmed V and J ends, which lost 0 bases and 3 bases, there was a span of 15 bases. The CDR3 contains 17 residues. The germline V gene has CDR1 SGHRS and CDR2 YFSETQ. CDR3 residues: CASSLVVTQADTGELFF. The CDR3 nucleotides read TGCGCCAGCAGCTTGGTAGTCACCCAAGCGGACACCGGGGAGCTGTTTTTT.

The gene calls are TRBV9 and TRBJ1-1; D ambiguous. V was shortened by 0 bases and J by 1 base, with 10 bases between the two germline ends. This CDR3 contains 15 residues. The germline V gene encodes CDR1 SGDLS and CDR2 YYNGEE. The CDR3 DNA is TGTGCCAGCAGCGTAGACGATTGGGGGAACACTGAAGCTTTCTTT. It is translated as CASSVDDWGNTEAFF.

CDR3 nucleotides: TGTGCCAGCAGCGTAGCGCCCCGCCGGGGGGTGCCGGGGGGGACTGAAGCTTTCTTT. Its translation: CASSVAPRRGVPGGTEAFF. The chain uses TRBV9 and TRBJ1-1, with D perhaps matching TRBD1 (5 bases). Deletions cut 0 bases from V and 5 bases from J, with 26 bases between. CDR1 and CDR2 (germline): SGDLS, YYNGEE. This CDR3 has 19 residues.

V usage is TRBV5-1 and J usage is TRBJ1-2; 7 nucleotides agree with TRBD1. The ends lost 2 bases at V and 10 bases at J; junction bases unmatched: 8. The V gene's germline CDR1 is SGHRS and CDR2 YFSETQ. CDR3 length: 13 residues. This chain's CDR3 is CASSFETGRTYTF. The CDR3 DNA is TGCGCCAGCAGCTTCGAGACAGGGCGTACCTACACCTTC.

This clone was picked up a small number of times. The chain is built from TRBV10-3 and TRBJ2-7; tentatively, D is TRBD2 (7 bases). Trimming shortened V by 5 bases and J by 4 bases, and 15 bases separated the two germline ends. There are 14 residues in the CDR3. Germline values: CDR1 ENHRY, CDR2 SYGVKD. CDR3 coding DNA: TGTGCCATCAGTCCAGCCGGGGGGCAGTACGAGCAGTACTTC. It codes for CAISPAGGQYEQYF.

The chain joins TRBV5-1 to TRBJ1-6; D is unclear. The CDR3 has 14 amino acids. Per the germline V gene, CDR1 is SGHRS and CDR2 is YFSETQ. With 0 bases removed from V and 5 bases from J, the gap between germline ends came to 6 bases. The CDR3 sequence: CASSLARDNSPLHF. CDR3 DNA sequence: TGCGCCAGCAGCTTGGCCCGGGATAATTCACCCCTCCACTTT. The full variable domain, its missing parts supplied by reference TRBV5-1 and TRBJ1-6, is KAGVTQTPRYLIKTRGQQVTLSCSPISGHRSVSWYQQTPGQGLQFLFEYFSETQRNKGNFPGRFSGRQFSNSRSEMNVSTLELGDSALYLCASSLARDNSPLHFGNGTRLTVT.

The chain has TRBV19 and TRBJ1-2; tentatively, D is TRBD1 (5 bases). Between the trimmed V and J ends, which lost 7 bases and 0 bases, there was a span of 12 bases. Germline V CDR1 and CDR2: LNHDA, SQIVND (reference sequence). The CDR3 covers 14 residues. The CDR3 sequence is CASTPSRANYGYTF. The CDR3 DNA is TGTGCCAGTACCCCCAGCAGGGCTAACTATGGCTACACCTTC. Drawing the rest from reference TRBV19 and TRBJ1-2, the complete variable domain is DGGITQSPKYLFRKEGQNVTLSCEQNLNHDAMYWYRQDPGQGLRLIYYSQIVNDFQKGDIAEGYSVSREKKESFPLTVTSAQKNPTAFYLCASTPSRANYGYTFGSGTRLTVV.

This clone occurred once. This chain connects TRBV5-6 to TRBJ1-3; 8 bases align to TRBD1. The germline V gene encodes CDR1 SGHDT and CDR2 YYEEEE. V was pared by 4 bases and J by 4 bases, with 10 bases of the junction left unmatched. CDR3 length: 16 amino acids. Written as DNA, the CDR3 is TGTGCCAGCAGCATGTTCGCAGGGGGCACCGGAAACACCATATATTTT. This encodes CASSMFAGGTGNTIYF.

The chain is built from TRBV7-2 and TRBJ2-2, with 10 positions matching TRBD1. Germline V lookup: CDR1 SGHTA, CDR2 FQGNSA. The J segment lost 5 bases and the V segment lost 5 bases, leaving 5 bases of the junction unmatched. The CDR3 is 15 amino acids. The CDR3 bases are TGTGCCAGCAGCCTCACGGGACAGGGGACCGGGGAGCTGTTTTTT. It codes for CASSLTGQGTGELFF.

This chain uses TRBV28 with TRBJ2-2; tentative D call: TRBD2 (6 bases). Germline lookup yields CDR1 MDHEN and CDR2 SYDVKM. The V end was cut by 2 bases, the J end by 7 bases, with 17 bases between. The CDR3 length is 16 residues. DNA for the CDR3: TGTGCCAGCAGTTTAGTATCACTGGGAGCGGGCGGGGAGCTGTTTTTT. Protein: CASSLVSLGAGGELFF.

Here the CDR3 reads CASSLLGGSRYGYTF. The CDR3 DNA reads as TGTGCCAGCAGCTTGCTTGGGGGGTCTAGATATGGCTACACCTTC. V and J are TRBV28 and TRBJ1-2, with D perhaps TRBD1 (5 bases). The V end was cut by 6 bases, the J end by 5 bases, with 19 bases between. In germline, CDR1 is MDHEN, CDR2 SYDVKM. The CDR3 runs 15 residues.

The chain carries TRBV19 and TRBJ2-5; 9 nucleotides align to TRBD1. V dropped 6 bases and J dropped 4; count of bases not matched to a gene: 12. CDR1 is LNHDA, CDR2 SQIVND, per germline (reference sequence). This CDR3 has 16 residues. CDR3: CASRAPDRGRGETQYF. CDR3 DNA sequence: TGTGCCAGTAGGGCGCCGGACAGGGGAAGGGGAGAGACCCAGTACTTC.

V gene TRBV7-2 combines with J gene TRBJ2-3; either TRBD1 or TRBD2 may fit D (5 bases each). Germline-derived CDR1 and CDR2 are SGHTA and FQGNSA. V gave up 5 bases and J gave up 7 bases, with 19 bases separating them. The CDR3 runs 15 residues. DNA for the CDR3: TGTGCCAGCAGCCCAAGCCCTGGGGGTACTTATACGCAGTATTTT. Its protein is CASSPSPGGTYTQYF.